Each of the 14 T cell receptor beta chains below was sequenced from the same sample in a study of molecular identifiers for immune sequencing clone quantification (dated by TCRdb to between 2017 and 2018). Library method: PCR. Sequenced on an Illumina HiSeq 4000. Starting from the raw public reads, TCRdb applied fastp trimming at Q25, assembled clones with MiXCR and retained in-frame beta chains. Duplicate CDR3 protein sequences are folded into a single record with the most common DNA and genes. In all, the sample holds about 640,000 distinct CDR3 sequences, and 15% to 20% of those were seen once. The leading ten clones occupy around 0.9% of the sample. Sequencing was done on a sample of naive CD8+ T cells from blood, with Jurkat cell RNA spiked in. The cell subset or site label here, explained by the study, means: FACS-sorted CD8+CD4-CCR7+CD45RA+ naive T cells. These receptors all stem from a human donor in good health. Some libraries in this study had Jurkat cell RNA spiked in.

J is TRBJ2-7 and V is TRBV6-5; 8 nucleotides match TRBD1. The CDR3 extends over 12 amino acids. V was clipped by 7 bases and J by 7 bases; unmatched bases: 6. The germline V gene encodes CDR1 MNHEY and CDR2 SVGAGI. The CDR3 sequence: CASMQGTGEQYF. The DNA of the CDR3 is TGTGCCAGCATGCAGGGGACAGGTGAGCAGTACTTC.

A note on this clonotype: A much larger clonotype is one base distant, so this may be a read error. The chain uses TRBV6-6 and TRBJ1-1; D gene unclear. CDR1 is MNHNY, CDR2 SVGAGI, per germline (reference sequence). The CDR3 is 13 residues long. Trimming left V 6 bases short and J 5 bases short, with 13 bases between. The CDR3 region is CASRRAGWTEAFF. Here the CDR3 DNA reads TGTGCCAGCAGGCGGGCCGGGTGGACTGAAGCTTTCTTT.

This clonotype was seen many times. The rearrangement links TRBV5-1 to TRBJ1-1; D might be TRBD1 (6 bases). CDR3 length: 15 residues. Germline V lookup: CDR1 SGHRS, CDR2 YFSETQ. V lost 4 bases to trimming and J lost 0 bases, with 13 bases between them. In DNA form, the CDR3 reads TGCGCCAGCAGCCCGAGCCCAGGGGTGAACACTGAAGCTTTCTTT. Translation: CASSPSPGVNTEAFF.

The table lists this clonotype with a few counts. CDR3 sequence reads: CSASDRGQGYTF. The CDR3 DNA reads TGCAGTGCTAGCGACAGGGGGCAAGGCTACACCTTC. J is TRBJ1-2 and V is TRBV20-1; 10 bases align to TRBD1. This CDR3 is 12 amino acids long. Unmatched junction bases numbered 3, after V lost 3 bases and J lost 8 bases. Germline V gene lookup returns CDR1 DFQATT and CDR2 SNEGSKA (reference sequence).

This clonotype was counted many times. This chain uses TRBV4-1 with TRBJ1-1; D uncertain. CDR1 MGHRA and CDR2 YSYEKL come from the germline V gene. This CDR3 has 15 residues. Trimming removed 0 bases from V and 2 bases from J, with 10 bases in between. CDR3 bases: TGCGCCAGCAGCCAAGAGTCCGGGTTTAACACTGAAGCTTTCTTT. Residues: CASSQESGFNTEAFF.

At least ten counts were recorded for this clonotype. The chain is built from TRBV7-9 and TRBJ2-7; perhaps D is TRBD1 or TRBD2 (5 bases each). The CDR3 is 15 amino acids. Germline CDR1 SEHNR, CDR2 FQNEAQ (reference sequence). Trimming pared 5 bases from V and 2 bases from J, leaving 16 bases between. The CDR3 reads CASSGTLSDPYEQYF. The CDR3 bases are TGTGCCAGCAGCGGGACCCTTAGCGACCCCTACGAGCAGTACTTC.

This clonotype appeared many times. The chain links TRBV27 to TRBJ2-7; D is ambiguous. The CDR3 loop spans 12 amino acids. CDR1 is MNHEY, CDR2 SMNVEV, per germline (reference sequence). With 11 bases removed from V and 3 bases from J, the gap between germline ends came to 14 bases. The CDR3 loop reads CAPLQAVYEQYF. In DNA form, the CDR3 reads TGTGCCCCTCTTCAGGCGGTCTACGAGCAGTACTTC.

This clonotype was found a few times. It may be a read error: a sequence one base away is much more abundant. The chain joins TRBV6-5 to TRBJ1-2; tentative D call: TRBD1 (6 bases). Germline V gene data show CDR1 as MNHEY and CDR2 as SVGAGI. Trimming stripped 5 bases from V and 8 bases from J, with 12 bases between. The CDR3 length is 12 residues. In nucleotides, the CDR3 is TGTGCCAGCAGTCCATCAGGGGTCGGCTACACCTTC. Protein product: CASSPSGVGYTF.

The V and J genes are TRBV7-9 and TRBJ2-7; D remains ambiguous. Germline V gene sequence: CDR1 SEHNR, CDR2 FQNEAQ (reference sequence). There are 15 residues in the CDR3. V shed 1 base and J shed 2 bases, with 12 bases lying between them. The CDR3 here is CASSLERQSTYEQYF. CDR3 sequence (DNA): TGTGCCAGCAGCTTAGAGCGCCAGAGTACCTACGAGCAGTACTTC.

The chain uses TRBV12-5 and TRBJ2-3, with D tentatively TRBD1 (6 bases). V shed 6 bases and J shed 4 bases, with 29 bases lying between them. The germline CDR1 and CDR2 sequences are LGHNT and FRNRAP. CDR3 length: 19 amino acids. The CDR3 DNA is TGTGCTAGTGGGTACGGGTTCTTTCCGACAGGCAATAAGGCAGATACGCAGTATTTT. Its protein is CASGYGFFPTGNKADTQYF.

At least ten counts were recorded for this clonotype. The chain couples TRBV4-3 to TRBJ2-3; weak D call: TRBD1 (5 bases). The CDR3 covers 20 residues. Germline assignment: CDR1 LGHNA and CDR2 YSLEER. Trimming pared 0 bases from V and 2 bases from J, leaving 24 bases between. As DNA, the CDR3 is TGCGCCAGCAGCCAAGATGGGGCCCCGTATCAGGGCCTGAACACAGATACGCAGTATTTT. It encodes CASSQDGAPYQGLNTDTQYF.

The chain recombines TRBV20-1 with TRBJ1-2; no definite D call. Germline V CDR1 and CDR2: DFQATT, SNEGSKA (reference sequence). The CDR3 is made up of 13 amino acids. V lost 0 bases and J lost 0, with 5 bases in between. This chain's CDR3 is CSARDLANYGYTF. CDR3 nucleotides: TGCAGTGCTAGAGATCTAGCTAACTATGGCTACACCTTC.

The genes are TRBV20-1 and TRBJ2-5; 9 bases fit TRBD2. J was trimmed by 3 bases and V by 3 bases; bases with no gene match: 26. Germline V gives CDR1 DFQATT, CDR2 SNEGSKA (reference sequence). The CDR3 totals 21 residues. CDR3 sequence (DNA): TGCAGTGCTAGGCCCCTGGGGTCAGCGGGGGGCCGACTAGAAGTAAAAGAGACCCAGTACTTC. Its protein is CSARPLGSAGGRLEVKETQYF.

This clonotype was seen repeatedly, ten times or more. The rearrangement uses TRBV4-1 and TRBJ2-2; D is ambiguous. V was pared by 3 bases and J by 0 bases, with 5 bases between. This CDR3 region has 14 residues. The germline CDR1 and CDR2 sequences are MGHRA and YSYEKL. The CDR3 region has the DNA TGCGCCAGCAGCCATCTATCGAACACCGGGGAGCTGTTTTTT. It is translated as CASSHLSNTGELFF.